This is a list of T cell receptor beta chains from one sample in a study of T cell repertoires in cytomegalovirus infection. TCRdb recomputed calls from the reads with MiXCR, one row per CDR3 protein. In the table there are some 150,000 distinct CDR3 sequences, about a quarter of which are singletons. Sample: PBMCs. The receptors were gathered from a human donor in good health (CMV status not recorded). Some clones in this sample may be carry-over from other donors' samples. The CDR3 runs from the conserved cysteine through the conserved F or W. D genes are given only for firm matches. A clone size is listed for some rows: how often the clone was seen (once, few, many), or a class if it is expanded.

V	size	D	J	CDR3	DNA
TRBV7-6	.	TRBD1	TRBJ1-5	CASSPTGDSNQPQHF	TGTGCCAGCAGCCCGACAGGGGATAGCAATCAGCCCCAGCATTTT
TRBV3-1	.	.	TRBJ1-5	CASSQSSGSGINQPQHF	TGTGCCAGCAGCCAATCGTCAGGGTCGGGAATCAATCAGCCCCAGCATTTT
TRBV7-9	.	.	TRBJ2-5	CASSLRGSEQETQYF	TGTGCCAGCAGCTTGAGGGGGTCTGAGCAAGAGACCCAGTACTTC
TRBV20-1	.	.	TRBJ1-5	CSATVDSNSNQPQHF	TGCAGTGCTACCGTGGACAGTAATAGCAATCAGCCCCAGCATTTT
TRBV12-3/TRBV12-4	.	.	TRBJ1-1	CASSLSTGYTEAFF	TGTGCCAGCAGCCTTTCGACAGGATACACTGAAGCTTTCTTT
TRBV7-2	.	.	TRBJ2-2	CASSPGVRRGDTGELFF	TGTGCCAGCAGCCCAGGGGTTCGGCGGGGTGACACCGGGGAGCTGTTTTTT
TRBV27	.	TRBD2	TRBJ2-7	CASREGTSGAGGQYF	TGTGCCAGCAGAGAGGGGACTAGCGGCGCTGGGGGGCAGTACTTC
TRBV6-2/TRBV6-3	few	.	TRBJ2-7	CASSYSRGATYEQYF	TGTGCCAGCAGTTACTCTCGCGGGGCGACCTACGAGCAGTACTTC
TRBV12-3/TRBV12-4	.	.	TRBJ2-1	CASSRAGAYYNEQFF	TGTGCCAGCAGTCGGGCTGGGGCGTACTACAATGAGCAGTTCTTC
TRBV28	.	TRBD1	TRBJ2-3	CANSFPRGSSTDTQYF	TGTGCCAACAGTTTCCCCAGGGGGAGTAGCACAGATACGCAGTATTTT